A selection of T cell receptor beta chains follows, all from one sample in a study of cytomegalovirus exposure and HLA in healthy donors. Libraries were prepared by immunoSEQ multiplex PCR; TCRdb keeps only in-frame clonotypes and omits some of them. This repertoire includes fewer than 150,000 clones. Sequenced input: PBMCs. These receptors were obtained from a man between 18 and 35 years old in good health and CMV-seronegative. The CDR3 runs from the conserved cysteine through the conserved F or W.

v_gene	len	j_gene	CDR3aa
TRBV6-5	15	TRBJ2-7	CASGKYPGQGYEQYF
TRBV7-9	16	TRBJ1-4	CASSLGQGGTNEKLFF
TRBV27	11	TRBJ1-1	CASSRQNEAFF
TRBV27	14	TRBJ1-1	CASSLLGLNTEAFF
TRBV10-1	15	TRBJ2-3	CASSPLGGRTDTQYF
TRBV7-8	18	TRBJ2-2	CASSELAGLSLNTGELFF
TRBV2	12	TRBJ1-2	CASSDRVGGYTF
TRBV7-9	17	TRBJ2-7	CASSPRAGTSTTYEQYF
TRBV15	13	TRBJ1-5	CATSRDVRQPQHF
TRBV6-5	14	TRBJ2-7	CASSYSSLVGEQYF
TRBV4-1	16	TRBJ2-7	CASSLPGTGSSYEQYF
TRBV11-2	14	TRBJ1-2	CASSPTGGLGGYTF